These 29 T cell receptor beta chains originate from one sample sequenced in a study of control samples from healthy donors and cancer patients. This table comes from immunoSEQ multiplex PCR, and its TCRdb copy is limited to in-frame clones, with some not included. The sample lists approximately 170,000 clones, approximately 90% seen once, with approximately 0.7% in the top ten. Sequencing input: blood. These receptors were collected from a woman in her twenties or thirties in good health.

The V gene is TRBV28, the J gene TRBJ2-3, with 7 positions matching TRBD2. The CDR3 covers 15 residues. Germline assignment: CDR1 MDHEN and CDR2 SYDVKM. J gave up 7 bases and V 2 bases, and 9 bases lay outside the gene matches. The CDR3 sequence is CASSLSALAANTQYF. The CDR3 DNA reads TGTGCCAGCAGTTTAAGCGCCCTAGCGGCCAATACGCAGTATTTT.

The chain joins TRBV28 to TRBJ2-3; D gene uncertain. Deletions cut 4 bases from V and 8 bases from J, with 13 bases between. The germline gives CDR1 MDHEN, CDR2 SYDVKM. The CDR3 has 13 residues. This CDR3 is CASSSPEFGTQYF. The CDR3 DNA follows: TGTGCCAGCAGTTCCCCGGAATTCGGTACGCAGTATTTT.

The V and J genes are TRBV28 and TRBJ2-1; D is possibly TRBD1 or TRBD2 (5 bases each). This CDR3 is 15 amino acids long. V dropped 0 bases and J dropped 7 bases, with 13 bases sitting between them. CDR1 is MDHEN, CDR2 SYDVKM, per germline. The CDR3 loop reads CASSLWSRDGNEQFF. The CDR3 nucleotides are TGTGCCAGCAGTTTATGGTCGAGGGACGGTAATGAGCAGTTCTTC.

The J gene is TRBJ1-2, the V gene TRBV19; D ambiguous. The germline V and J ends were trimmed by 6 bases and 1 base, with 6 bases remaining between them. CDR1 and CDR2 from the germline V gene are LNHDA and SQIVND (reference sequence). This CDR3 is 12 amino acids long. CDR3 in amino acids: CASSLLNYGYTF. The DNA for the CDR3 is TGTGCCAGTAGCCTCCTTAACTATGGCTACACCTTC.

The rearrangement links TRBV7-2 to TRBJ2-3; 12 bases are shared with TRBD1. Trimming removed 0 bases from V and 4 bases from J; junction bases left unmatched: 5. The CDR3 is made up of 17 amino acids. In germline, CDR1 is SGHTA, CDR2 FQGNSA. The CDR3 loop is CASSLAGTGGRADTQYF. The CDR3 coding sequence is TGTGCCAGCAGCTTAGCGGGGACAGGGGGCAGGGCAGATACGCAGTATTTT.

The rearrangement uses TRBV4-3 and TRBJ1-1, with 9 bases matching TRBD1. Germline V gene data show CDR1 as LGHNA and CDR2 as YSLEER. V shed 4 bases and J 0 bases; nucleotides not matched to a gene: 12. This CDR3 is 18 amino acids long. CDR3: CASSPTVGTGLMNTEAFF. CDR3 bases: TGCGCCAGCAGCCCCACGGTTGGGACAGGGCTTATGAACACTGAAGCTTTCTTT.

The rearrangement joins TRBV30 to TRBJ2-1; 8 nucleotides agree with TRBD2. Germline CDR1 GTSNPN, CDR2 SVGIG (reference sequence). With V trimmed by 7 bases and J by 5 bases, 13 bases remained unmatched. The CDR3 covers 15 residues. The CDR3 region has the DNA TGTGCCTTGGAGAGGAATGGACTAGCTGACAATGAGCAGTTCTTC. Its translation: CALERNGLADNEQFF. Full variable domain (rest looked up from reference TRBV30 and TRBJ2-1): SQTIHQWPATLVQPVGSPLSLECTVEGTSNPNLYWYRQAAGRGLQLLFYSVGIGQISSEVPQNLSASRPQDRQFILSSKKLLLSDSGFYLCALERNGLADNEQFFGPGTRLTVL.

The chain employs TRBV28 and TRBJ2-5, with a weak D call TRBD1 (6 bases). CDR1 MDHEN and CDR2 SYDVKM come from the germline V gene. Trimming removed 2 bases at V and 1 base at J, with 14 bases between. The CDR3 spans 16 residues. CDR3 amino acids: CASSLALGQTQETQYF. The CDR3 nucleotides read TGTGCCAGCAGTTTAGCCCTCGGACAGACCCAAGAGACCCAGTACTTC.

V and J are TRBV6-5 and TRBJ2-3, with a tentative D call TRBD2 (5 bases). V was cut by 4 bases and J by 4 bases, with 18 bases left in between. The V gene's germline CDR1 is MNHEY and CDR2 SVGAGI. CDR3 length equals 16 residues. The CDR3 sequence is CASSFRTGSRPDTQYF. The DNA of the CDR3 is TGTGCCAGCAGTTTCCGGACTGGCAGTCGGCCAGATACGCAGTATTTT.

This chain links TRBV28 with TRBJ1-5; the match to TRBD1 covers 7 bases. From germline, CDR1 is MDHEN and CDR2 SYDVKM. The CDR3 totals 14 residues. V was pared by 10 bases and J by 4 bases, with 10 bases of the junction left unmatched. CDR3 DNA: TGTGCCACTTTACGGGACAGCTCTAATCAGCCCCAGCATTTT. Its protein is CATLRDSSNQPQHF.

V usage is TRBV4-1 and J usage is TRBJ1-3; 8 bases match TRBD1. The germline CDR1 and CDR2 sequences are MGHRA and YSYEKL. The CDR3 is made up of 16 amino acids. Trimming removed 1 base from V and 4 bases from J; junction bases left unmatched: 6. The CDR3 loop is CASSQGPTGVGNTIYF. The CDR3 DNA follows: TGCGCCAGCAGCCAAGGGCCGACAGGGGTAGGAAACACCATATATTTT.

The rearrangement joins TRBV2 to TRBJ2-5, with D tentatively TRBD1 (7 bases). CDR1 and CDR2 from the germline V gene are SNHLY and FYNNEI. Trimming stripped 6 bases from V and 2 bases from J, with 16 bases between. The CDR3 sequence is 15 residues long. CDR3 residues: CASRAGGPAQETQYF. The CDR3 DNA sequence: TGTGCCAGCAGGGCAGGGGGGCCAGCACAAGAGACCCAGTACTTC.

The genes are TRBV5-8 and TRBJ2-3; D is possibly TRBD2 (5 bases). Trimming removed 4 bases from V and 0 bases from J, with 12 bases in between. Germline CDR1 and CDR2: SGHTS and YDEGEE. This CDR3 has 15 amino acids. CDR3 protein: CASSRDGGSTDTQYF. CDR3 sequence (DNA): TGTGCCAGCAGCCGAGATGGCGGGAGCACAGATACGCAGTATTTT.

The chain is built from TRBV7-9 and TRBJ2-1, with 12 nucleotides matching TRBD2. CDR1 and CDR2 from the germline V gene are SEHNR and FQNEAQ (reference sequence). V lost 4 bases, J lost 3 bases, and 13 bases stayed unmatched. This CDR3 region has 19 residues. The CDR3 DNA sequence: TGTGCCAGCAGCTCGGAGTTAACTAAGGGACTAGCGGGCTACAATGAGCAGTTCTTC. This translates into CASSSELTKGLAGYNEQFF.

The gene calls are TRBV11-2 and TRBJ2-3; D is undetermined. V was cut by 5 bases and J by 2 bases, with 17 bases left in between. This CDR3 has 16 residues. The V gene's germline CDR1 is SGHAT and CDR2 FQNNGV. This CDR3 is CASSPFTGGPTDTQYF. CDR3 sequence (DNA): TGTGCCAGCAGCCCCTTTACGGGCGGCCCCACAGATACGCAGTATTTT.

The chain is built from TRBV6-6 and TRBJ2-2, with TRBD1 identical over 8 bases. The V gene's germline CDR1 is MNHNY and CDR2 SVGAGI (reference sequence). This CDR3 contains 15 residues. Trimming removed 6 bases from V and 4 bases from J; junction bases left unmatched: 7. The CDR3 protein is CASSRGQGGTGELFF. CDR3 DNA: TGTGCCAGCAGCCGCGGACAGGGAGGCACCGGGGAGCTGTTTTTT.

CDR3 sequence: CASSLARSGGELFF. CDR3 in DNA: TGTGCCAGCAGCTTAGCCCGCTCTGGGGGGGAGCTGTTTTTT. V and J are TRBV7-2 and TRBJ2-2; D is unclear. Trimming shortened V by 0 bases and J by 8 bases, and 10 bases separated the two germline ends. Germline V CDR1 and CDR2: SGHTA, FQGNSA. CDR3 length: 14 amino acids.

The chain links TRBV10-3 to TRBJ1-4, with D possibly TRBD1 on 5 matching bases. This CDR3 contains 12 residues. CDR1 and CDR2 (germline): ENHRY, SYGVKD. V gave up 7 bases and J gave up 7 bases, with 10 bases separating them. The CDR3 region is CAIKTDSEKLFF. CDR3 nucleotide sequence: TGTGCCATCAAAACCGACAGTGAAAAACTGTTTTTT.

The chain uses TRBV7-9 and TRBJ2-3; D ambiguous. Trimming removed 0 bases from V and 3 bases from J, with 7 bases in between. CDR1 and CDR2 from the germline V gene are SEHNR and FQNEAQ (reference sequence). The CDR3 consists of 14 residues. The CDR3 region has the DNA TGTGCCAGCAGCTTAGCGGTGGGGACAGATACGCAGTATTTT. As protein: CASSLAVGTDTQYF. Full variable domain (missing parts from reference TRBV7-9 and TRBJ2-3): DTGVSQNPRHKITKRGQNVTFRCDPISEHNRLYWYRQTLGQGPEFLTYFQNEAQLEKSRLLSDRFSAERPKGSFSTLEIQRTEQGDSAMYLCASSLAVGTDTQYFGPGTRLTVL.

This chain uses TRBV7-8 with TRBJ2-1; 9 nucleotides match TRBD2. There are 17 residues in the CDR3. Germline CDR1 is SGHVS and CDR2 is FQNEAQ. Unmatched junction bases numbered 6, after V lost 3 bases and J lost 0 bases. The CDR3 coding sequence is TGTGCCAGCAGCTTGGTAGCGGGAGTAAGCTCCTACAATGAGCAGTTCTTC. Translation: CASSLVAGVSSYNEQFF.

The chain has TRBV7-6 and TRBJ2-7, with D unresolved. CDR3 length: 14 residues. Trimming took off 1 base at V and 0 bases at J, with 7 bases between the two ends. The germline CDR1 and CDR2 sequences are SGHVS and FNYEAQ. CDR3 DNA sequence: TGTGCCAGCAGCTTAGAGGGTACCTCCTACGAGCAGTACTTC. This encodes CASSLEGTSYEQYF. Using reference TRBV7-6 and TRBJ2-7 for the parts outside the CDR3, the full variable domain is GAGVSQSPRYKVTKRGQDVALRCDPISGHVSLYWYRQALGQGPEFLTYFNYEAQQDKSGLPNDRFSAERPEGSISTLTIQRTEQRDSAMYRCASSLEGTSYEQYFGPGTRLTVT.

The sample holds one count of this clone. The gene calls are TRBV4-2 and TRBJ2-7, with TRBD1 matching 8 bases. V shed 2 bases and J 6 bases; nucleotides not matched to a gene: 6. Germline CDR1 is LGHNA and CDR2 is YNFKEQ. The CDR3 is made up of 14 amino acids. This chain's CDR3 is CASSQPDRGGEQYF. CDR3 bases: TGTGCCAGCAGCCAACCCGACAGGGGTGGCGAGCAGTACTTC.

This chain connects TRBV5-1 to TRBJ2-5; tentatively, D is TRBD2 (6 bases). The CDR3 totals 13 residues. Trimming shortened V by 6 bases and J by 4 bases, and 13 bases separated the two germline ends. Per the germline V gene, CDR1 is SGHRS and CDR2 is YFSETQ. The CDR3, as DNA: TGCGCCAGCACACGGGGGTTTGGAGAGACCCAGTACTTC. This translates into CASTRGFGETQYF.

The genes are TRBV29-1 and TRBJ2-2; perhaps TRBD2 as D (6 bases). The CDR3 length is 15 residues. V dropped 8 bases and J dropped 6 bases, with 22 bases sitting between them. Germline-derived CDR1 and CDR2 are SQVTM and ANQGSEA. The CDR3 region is CSNRSGGAKAGELFF. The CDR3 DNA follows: TGCAGCAACCGTTCTGGAGGGGCTAAGGCCGGGGAGCTGTTTTTT.

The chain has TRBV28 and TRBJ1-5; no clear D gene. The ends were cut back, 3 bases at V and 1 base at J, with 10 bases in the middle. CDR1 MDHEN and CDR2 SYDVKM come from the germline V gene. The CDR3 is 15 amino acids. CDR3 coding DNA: TGTGCCAGCAGTTTGGAGGCAATGAGCAATCAGCCCCAGCATTTT. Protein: CASSLEAMSNQPQHF.

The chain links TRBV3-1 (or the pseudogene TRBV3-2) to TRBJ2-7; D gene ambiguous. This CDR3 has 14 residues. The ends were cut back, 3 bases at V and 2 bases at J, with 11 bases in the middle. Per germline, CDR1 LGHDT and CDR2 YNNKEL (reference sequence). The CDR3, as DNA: TGTGCCAGCAGCCATGACACGCCGGCCTACGAGCAGTACTTC. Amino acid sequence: CASSHDTPAYEQYF.

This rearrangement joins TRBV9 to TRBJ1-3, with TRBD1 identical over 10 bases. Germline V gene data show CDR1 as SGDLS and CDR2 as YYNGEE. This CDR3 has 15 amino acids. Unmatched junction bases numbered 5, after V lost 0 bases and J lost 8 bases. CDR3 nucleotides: TGTGCCAGCAGCGTAGATGGACAGGGGGGAGACACCATATATTTT. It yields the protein CASSVDGQGGDTIYF.

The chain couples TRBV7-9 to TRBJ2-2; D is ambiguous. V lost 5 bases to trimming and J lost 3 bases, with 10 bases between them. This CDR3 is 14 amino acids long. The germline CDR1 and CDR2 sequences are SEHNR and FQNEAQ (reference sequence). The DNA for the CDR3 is TGTGCCAGCAGCCCGAGACCGGACACCGGGGAGCTGTTTTTT. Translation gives CASSPRPDTGELFF.

The CDR3 sequence: CASRRGSTNEKLFF. CDR3 nucleotide sequence: TGTGCCAGCAGGAGGGGGAGTACTAATGAAAAACTGTTTTTT. This sequence joins TRBV6-5 and TRBJ1-4; D is perhaps TRBD1 (6 bases). Germline loops: CDR1 MNHEY, CDR2 SVGAGI. The CDR3 loop spans 14 amino acids. The V and J ends lost 6 bases and 2 bases respectively, with 10 bases between them.